Listed here are 21 T cell receptor beta chains from one sample, sequenced in a study of T cells in women clearing cervical HPV infection. The method was immunoSEQ multiplex PCR; TCRdb's version includes in-frame clones alone and lacks a portion of them. Its table records some 37,000 clones. The sequencing sample was made of blood buffy coat. Receptors originate from a woman between 18 and 70 years old with a cervical HPV16 infection that either progressed to CIN3+ or cleared (not recorded which).

About this clone: The observed sequence ends 3 residues before the CDR3 terminus, with the missing tail filled in from the germline J gene. The rearrangement links TRBV18 to TRBJ1-2; 8 nucleotides match TRBD1. The CDR3 sequence is 14 residues long. Germline CDR1 is KGHSH and CDR2 is LQKENI. CDR3 amino acids: CASSPDRANYDYTF. The part of the CDR3 DNA that was read is TGTGCCAGCTCACCGGACAGGGCTAACTACGAC.

Note on this clone: The CDR3 end lies 3 residues beyond the end of the read and is filled in from the germline J gene. The genes are TRBV7-3 and TRBJ1-2; D gene unclear. The CDR3 extends over 16 amino acids. CDR1 SGHTA and CDR2 FQGTGA come from the germline V gene. The CDR3 region is CASSLGFLVRAYDYTF. CDR3 DNA (partial): TGTGCCAGCAGCTTAGGTTTTCTTGTGAGGGCCTACGAC.

A remark on this clone: The read ends 3 residues before the CDR3 terminus; that terminus is restored from the germline J gene. V gene TRBV23-1 combines with J gene TRBJ2-3; 8 positions agree with TRBD2. TRBV23-1 is annotated as an ORF whose role is uncertain. This CDR3 is 19 amino acids long. V was clipped by 0 bases and J by 2 bases; unmatched bases: 13. The sequenced CDR3 bases are TGCGCCAGCAGTCAATCGAAGGGGACTAGATTCGCTCCCACAGATACG. Protein product: CASSQSKGTRFAPTDT. The complete CDR3 protein is CASSQSKGTRFAPTDTQYF.

Details on this clone: The CDR3 end lies 3 residues beyond the end of the read and is filled in from the germline J gene. V usage is TRBV28 and J usage is TRBJ2-4, with D perhaps TRBD1 (6 bases). The CDR3 loop spans 15 amino acids. CDR1 and CDR2 (germline): MDHEN, SYDVKM. The V and J ends lost 3 bases and 2 bases respectively, with 11 bases between them. The CDR3 here is CASSFPTGSKNIQYF. CDR3 DNA (partial): TGTGCCAGCAGTTTCCCGACAGGTTCCAAAAACATT.

For this clone: The read finishes 3 residues shy of the CDR3 end, and the germline J gene is used to complete it. V gene TRBV18 combines with J gene TRBJ1-1, with D hard to call. With 0 bases removed from V and 4 bases from J, the gap between germline ends came to 12 bases. The CDR3 has 15 residues. CDR1 and CDR2 (germline): KGHSH, LQKENI. CDR3 DNA (partial): TGTGCCAGCTCACCACCCCACTCCCAGGCCACTGAA. Its protein product is CASSPPHSQATE. The complete CDR3 reads CASSPPHSQATEAFF.

On this clone itself: The CDR3 is cut off 3 residues early in the read; its end comes from the germline J gene. The rearrangement uses TRBV7-9 and TRBJ1-4, with D maybe TRBD1 (5 bases). Germline V gene sequence: CDR1 SEHNR, CDR2 FQNEAQ (reference sequence). The CDR3 is 13 amino acids. The part of the CDR3 DNA that was read is TGTGCCAGCGGTGGGGGGAATAATTCACCA. Protein: CASGGGNNSP. The full CDR3 protein reads CASGGGNNSPLFF.

Comments on this clone: The read comes to an end 3 residues before the CDR3 does, leaving the germline J gene to fill in the end. The V gene is TRBV7-3, the J gene TRBJ2-1; 11 bases map to TRBD1. V shed 5 bases and J 9 bases; nucleotides not matched to a gene: 3. From germline, CDR1 is SGHTA and CDR2 FQGTGA. The CDR3 has 13 amino acids. The CDR3 sequence is CASSLGQGVEQFF. The sequenced CDR3 bases are TGTGCCAGCAGCCTGGGACAGGGGGTTGAG.

On this clone: The read falls 3 residues short of the CDR3 end, and the missing part is taken from the germline J gene. V is TRBV7-3 and J is TRBJ2-3; D is unresolved. With 0 bases removed from V and 2 bases from J, the gap between germline ends came to 9 bases. The V gene's germline CDR1 is SGHTA and CDR2 FQGTGA. The CDR3 consists of 15 residues. The CDR3: CASSLTPTDTDTQYF. The DNA read from the CDR3 is TGTGCCAGCAGCTTAACCCCTACTGACACAGATACG.

In regard to this clone: The CDR3 extends 3 residues past the end of the read, so its final part is completed from the germline J gene. The chain recombines TRBV20-1 with TRBJ2-3, with D hard to call. Germline V CDR1 and CDR2: DFQATT, SNEGSKA (reference sequence). The CDR3 has 13 amino acids. The CDR3 bases that were read are TGCAGTGCTAGTTGGCCGAACCAAGAGACG. This sequence encodes CSASWPNQET. The CDR3 in its entirety is CSASWPNQETQYF.

Details on this clone: The read comes to an end 3 residues before the CDR3 does, leaving the germline J gene to fill in the end. The rearrangement links TRBV2 to TRBJ2-4; 8 positions agree with TRBD1. Germline CDR1 reads SNHLY; CDR2 reads FYNNEI. CDR3 length equals 13 residues. The CDR3 sequence: CASRLDRDHGQYF. The sequenced part of the CDR3 DNA is TGTGCCAGCAGATTGGACAGGGACCACGGT.

Concerning this clone itself: The junction and the germline gene differ at one end; a read error may be behind it. The read ends 3 residues shy of where the CDR3 ends; the end is completed using the germline J gene. The rearrangement uses TRBV4-2 and TRBJ1-2; D is possibly TRBD1 (5 bases). Germline V gene lookup returns CDR1 LGHNA and CDR2 YNFKEQ. The CDR3 runs 15 residues. The CDR3 sequence: CASSPFRGSDYGYTF. The CDR3 DNA, read in part, is TGCGCCAGCAGCCCCTTTCGGGGGTCGGACTATGGC.

About this clone: Coverage ceases 3 residues before the CDR3 finishes, and the germline J gene fills in the end. The chain has TRBV30 and TRBJ2-7; no clear D gene. The CDR3 runs 12 residues. Germline-derived CDR1 and CDR2 are GTSNPN and SVGIG (reference sequence). Trimming pared 0 bases from V and 6 bases from J, leaving 9 bases between. This CDR3 reads CAWSVGRVEQYF. CDR3 DNA (partial): TGTGCCTGGAGTGTTGGGCGAGTCGAG. Full variable domain (outside the CDR3, taken from reference TRBV30 and TRBJ2-7): SQTIHQWPATLVQPVGSPLSLECTVEGTSNPNLYWYRQAAGRGLQLLFYSVGIGQISSEVPQNLSASRPQDRQFILSSKKLLLSDSGFYLCAWSVGRVEQYFGPGTRLTVT.

The covered CDR3 bases are TGCAGTGCACAGGGCTCGGCCGTTAATGAAAAA. This translates into CSAQGSAVNEK. The entire CDR3 is CSAQGSAVNEKLFF. The chain recombines TRBV20-1 with TRBJ1-4, with a weak D call TRBD1 (6 bases). Sequencing ends 3 residues short of the CDR3 end; the germline J gene provides the rest. The V end was cut by 6 bases, the J end by 4 bases, with 15 bases between. Germline V gene data show CDR1 as DFQATT and CDR2 as SNEGSKA (reference sequence). This CDR3 has 14 residues.

On this clone itself: The sequenced fragment ends 3 residues before the CDR3 boundary, so the rest is inferred from the germline J gene. The genes are TRBV2 and TRBJ2-2; a weak D match, TRBD1 (5 bases). The germline gives CDR1 SNHLY, CDR2 FYNNEI. CDR3 length: 13 residues. CDR3 protein: CASSGPGANVLFF. The covered CDR3 bases are TGTGCCAGCAGTGGCCCTGGGGCCAACGTG. Together with reference TRBV2 and TRBJ2-2, the CDR3 gives the full variable domain: EPEVTQTPSHQVTQMGQEVILRCVPISNHLYFYWYRQILGQKVEFLVSFYNNEISEKSEIFDDQFSVERPDGSNFTLKIRSTKLEDSAMYFCASSGPGANVLFFGEGSRLTVL.

A remark on this clone: The read is 3 residues too short to cover the CDR3 end, so that end is filled in from the germline J gene. The J gene is TRBJ2-5, the V gene TRBV14; D is unclear. The CDR3 loop spans 13 amino acids. With 0 bases removed from V and 5 bases from J, the gap between germline ends came to 7 bases. Germline loops: CDR1 SGHDN, CDR2 FVKESK. The DNA read from the CDR3 is TGTGCCAGCAGCCAAGACCTCGGGGAGACC. Translating gives CASSQDLGET. The entire CDR3 reads CASSQDLGETQYF.

With respect to this clone: The CDR3 end is not reached by the read, which stops 3 residues before it; the germline J gene fills it in. This sequence joins TRBV7-9 and TRBJ1-1; D gene uncertain. The CDR3 spans 12 residues. The V end lost 5 bases, the J end lost 3 bases, and 7 bases lay between the germline ends. Germline loops: CDR1 SEHNR, CDR2 FQNEAQ (reference sequence). The chain's CDR3 is CASSPSDTEAFF. The CDR3 bases that were read are TGTGCCAGCAGCCCTTCGGACACTGAA. The full variable domain, completed using reference TRBV7-9 and TRBJ1-1, is DTGVSQNPRHKITKRGQNVTFRCDPISEHNRLYWYRQTLGQGPEFLTYFQNEAQLEKSRLLSDRFSAERPKGSFSTLEIQRTEQGDSAMYLCASSPSDTEAFFGQGTRLTVV.

Comment on this clone: The CDR3 end lies 3 residues beyond the end of the read and is filled in from the germline J gene. The rearrangement uses TRBV2 and TRBJ2-2; D not resolved. Germline loops: CDR1 SNHLY, CDR2 FYNNEI. V lost 7 bases and J 6 bases, leaving 18 bases between the germline ends. There are 15 residues in the CDR3. The CDR3 bases that were read are TGTGCCAGCACCGAAGACGCGCAGGTTCCCGGGGAG. Protein: CASTEDAQVPGE. The CDR3 reads in full as CASTEDAQVPGELFF.

Notes on this clone: The read finishes 3 residues shy of the CDR3 end, and the germline J gene is used to complete it. The chain couples TRBV12-3 or TRBV12-4 to TRBJ1-2; the D gene is possibly TRBD1 (6 bases). V dropped 6 bases and J dropped 4 bases, with 15 bases sitting between them. The CDR3 loop spans 14 amino acids. The CDR3 loop is CASREQGEGYGYTF. The CDR3 DNA, read in part, is TGTGCCAGCAGGGAACAGGGAGAAGGCTATGGC.

Incomplete CDR3 DNA: TGTGCCAGCAGTGTTGGGCAGGGATTAGATACC. It is translated as CASSVGQGLDT. The whole CDR3 reads CASSVGQGLDTYTF. The chain is built from TRBV2 and TRBJ1-2; D may be TRBD1 (5 bases). The read gets to within 3 residues of the CDR3 end, and the germline J gene fills in the rest. The CDR3 sequence is 14 residues long. Germline V gene sequence: CDR1 SNHLY, CDR2 FYNNEI.

As regards this clone: The read stops 3 residues short of the end of the CDR3; the missing end is completed from the germline J gene. The chain recombines TRBV20-1 with TRBJ2-4, with 7 bases fitting TRBD1. The CDR3 spans 15 residues. CDR1 and CDR2 (germline): DFQATT, SNEGSKA (reference sequence). The V and J ends lost 6 bases and 3 bases, in that order; junction bases with no gene match: 11. The sequenced CDR3 bases are TGCAGTGCAGGGGTGAACAGGGGAGTCAAAAACATT. This encodes CSAGVNRGVKNI. The whole CDR3 region reads CSAGVNRGVKNIQYF.

A word on this clone: The CDR3 goes on 3 residues after the read ends, and that part is filled in from the germline J gene. The rearrangement uses TRBV18 and TRBJ1-1, with D possibly matching TRBD1 (6 bases). Germline assignment: CDR1 KGHSH and CDR2 LQKENI. V lost 7 bases and J 4 bases, leaving 13 bases between the germline ends. This CDR3 spans 13 amino acids. CDR3 bases read: TGTGCCAGCTTCCTCAGGGGTCCCACTGAA. Translation: CASFLRGPTE. The complete CDR3 sequence is CASFLRGPTEAFF.